This T cell receptor beta chain was sequenced for a study of T cell responses to AZD1222 COVID-19 vaccine. Broader study findings: Donors were mostly white British, more females; clonal diversity possibly underestimated. Increased Spike-specific TCR breadth and depth were observed after two AZD1222 doses.

As concerns this clone: Its antigen is unidentified.

The repertoire was sequenced with immunoSEQ multiplex PCR; TCRdb's copy has only in-frame clones and lacks some. The sample carries fewer than 110,000 clones, about 90% recorded once. With 0 bases removed from V and 1 base from J, the gap between germline ends came to 10 bases. There are 15 residues in the CDR3. Looked up from germline, CDR1 is SGDLS and CDR2 is YYNGEE. This receptor was obtained from an adult who received the AZD1222 COVID-19 vaccine. This sample comprised peripheral blood, obtained 28 days after the second AZD1222 dose. The chain links TRBV9 to TRBJ1-1; D possibly corresponds to TRBD1 (5 bases). The CDR3 nucleotides are TGTGCCAGCAGCGTAGCAGACAGACAGAACACTGAAGCTTTCTTT. This sequence encodes CASSVADRQNTEAFF.